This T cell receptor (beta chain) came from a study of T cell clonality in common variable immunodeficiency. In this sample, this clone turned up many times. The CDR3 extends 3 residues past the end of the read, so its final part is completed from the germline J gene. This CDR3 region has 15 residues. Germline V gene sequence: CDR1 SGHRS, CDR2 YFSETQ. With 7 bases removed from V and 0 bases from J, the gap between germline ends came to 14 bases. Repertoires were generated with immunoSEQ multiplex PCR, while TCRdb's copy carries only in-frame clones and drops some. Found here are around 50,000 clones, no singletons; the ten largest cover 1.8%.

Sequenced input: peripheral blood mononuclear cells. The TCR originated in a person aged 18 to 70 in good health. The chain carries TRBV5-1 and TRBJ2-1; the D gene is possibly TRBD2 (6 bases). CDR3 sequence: CASLGGPGSYNEQFF. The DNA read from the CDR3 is TGCGCCAGCCTCGGGGGTCCCGGCTCCTACAATGAG. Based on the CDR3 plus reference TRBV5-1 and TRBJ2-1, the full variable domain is KAGVTQTPRYLIKTRGQQVTLSCSPISGHRSVSWYQQTPGQGLQFLFEYFSETQRNKGNFPGRFSGRQFSNSRSEMNVSTLELGDSALYLCASLGGPGSYNEQFFGPGTRLTVL.